These T cell receptor beta chains were read from a single sample in a study of early T cells in non-severe SARS-CoV-2 infection. TCRdb fed the 5' RACE reads into MiXCR, producing one record per CDR3 protein. The profile shows roughly 40,000 distinct CDR3 sequences, roughly 6% of them singletons. The material sequenced was whole blood. The source is an adult who was a healthcare worker with PCR-confirmed SARS-CoV-2 infection or an uninfected control (not recorded which). Both conserved end residues are part of each CDR3. D genes are given only for firm matches. Size tells how often a clone was seen (once, few, many) or the class of an expanded clone, and some rows leave it out.

CDR3 protein,CDR3 DNA,V gene,clone size,J gene,D gene
CASSPPGWNEQFF,TGTGCCAGCAGCCCGCCAGGTTGGAATGAGCAGTTCTTC,TRBV14,few,TRBJ2-1,NA
CASSFSSAGASETQYF,TGTGCCAGCAGTTTTTCCTCGGCAGGGGCAAGTGAGACCCAGTACTTC,TRBV28,many,TRBJ2-5,NA
CASSLGSNQYF,TGTGCCAGCAGCTTGGGCAGTAATCAGTATTTT,TRBV5-6,many,TRBJ2-3,NA
CASSPAPPETQYF,TGTGCCAGCAGCCCGGCCCCCCCGGAGACCCAGTACTTC,TRBV5-4,NA,TRBJ2-5,NA
CASSLGTGPSSYEQYF,TGTGCCAGCAGTTTGGGGACAGGCCCGAGCTCCTACGAGCAGTACTTC,TRBV27,NA,TRBJ2-7,TRBD1
CASSLKSPLEKAFF,TGTGCCAGCAGTTTAAAATCCCCGTTGGAGAAAGCTTTCTTT,TRBV27,many,TRBJ1-1,NA
CASSLAPGTGTEAFF,TGCGCCAGCAGCTTGGCGCCGGGTACGGGGACTGAAGCTTTCTTT,TRBV5-1,NA,TRBJ1-1,NA
CASSSTTSGRARETQYF,TGTGCCAGCAGCTCAACGACTAGCGGGAGGGCTAGAGAGACCCAGTACTTC,TRBV7-9,NA,TRBJ2-5,TRBD2
CASSLGGPSNEKLFF,TGTGCCAGCAGCTTAGGAGGACCGAGTAATGAAAAACTGTTTTTT,TRBV7-9,few,TRBJ1-4,NA
CASSPGPGSENTIYF,TGCGCCAGCAGCCCTGGACCGGGCTCTGAAAACACCATATATTTT,TRBV5-1,few,TRBJ1-3,NA
CAITSETNQPQHF,TGTGCCATCACCTCTGAGACCAATCAGCCCCAGCATTTT,TRBV10-3,many,TRBJ1-5,NA
CASSLSLVYEQYF,TGTGCCAGCAGTTTATCCCTAGTGTACGAGCAGTACTTC,TRBV12-3/TRBV12-4,NA,TRBJ2-7,NA
CASSRTTGNTGELFF,TGTGCCAGCAGTCGAACTACGGGGAACACCGGGGAGCTGTTTTTT,TRBV12-3/TRBV12-4,many,TRBJ2-2,NA
CASSSRIYNEQFF,TGTGCCAGCAGTTCCCGGATTTACAATGAGCAGTTCTTC,TRBV28,NA,TRBJ2-1,NA
CASSQRQGQFF,TGTGCCAGCAGCCAGAGACAGGGGCAGTTCTTC,TRBV12-3/TRBV12-4,few,TRBJ2-1,TRBD1
CSALSDTEQFF,TGCAGCGCTCTCTCTGACACCGAGCAGTTCTTC,TRBV29-1,medium-sized,TRBJ2-1,NA
CASSELSGVSQAFF,TGTGCCAGCAGCGAACTTTCGGGGGTCAGTCAAGCTTTCTTT,TRBV13,many,TRBJ1-1,NA
CASSPSQGVEKLFF,TGTGCCAGCTCACCGTCTCAGGGAGTTGAAAAACTGTTTTTT,TRBV18,few,TRBJ1-4,NA
CASSLPPEDTEAFF,TGTGCCAGCAGTTTGCCCCCCGAGGACACTGAAGCTTTCTTT,TRBV12-3/TRBV12-4,NA,TRBJ1-1,NA
CASSPRMTIAGGGSYNEQFF,TGTGCCAGCAGCCCTCGGATGACGATAGCGGGAGGCGGGTCCTACAATGAGCAGTTCTTC,TRBV7-3,many,TRBJ2-1,TRBD2
CASSPTGMNTEAFF,TGTGCCAGCAGCCCAACAGGGATGAACACTGAAGCTTTCTTT,TRBV5-4,many,TRBJ1-1,NA
CSARDRELGQYF,TGCAGTGCTAGAGATCGAGAACTTGGACAGTATTTT,TRBV20-1,NA,TRBJ2-3,NA
CASSFTPGGASTDTQYF,TGTGCCAGCAGCTTTACCCCCGGCGGGGCTAGCACAGATACGCAGTATTTT,TRBV7-7,few,TRBJ2-3,NA
CASSPRGETQYF,TGTGCCAGCTCACCACGGGGAGAGACCCAGTACTTC,TRBV18,many,TRBJ2-5,NA
CSATPGTSGAAVNEQFF,TGCAGTGCTACCCCCGGGACTAGCGGGGCGGCTGTGAATGAGCAGTTCTTC,TRBV20-1,many,TRBJ2-1,TRBD2
CASSLGQGSQYF,TGTGCCAGCAGTCTCGGACAGGGGTCGCAGTATTTT,TRBV27,few,TRBJ2-3,TRBD1
CARRGYGYTF,TGTGCCAGACGGGGCTATGGCTACACCTTC,TRBV2,many,TRBJ1-2,NA
CASSTDSGRTYEQYF,TGTGCCAGCAGCACCGATAGCGGGAGGACCTACGAGCAGTACTTC,TRBV6-5,few,TRBJ2-7,TRBD2
CASSASGTSGRVTDTQYF,TGTGCCAGCAGCGCATCCGGGACTAGCGGGAGGGTCACAGATACGCAGTATTTT,TRBV9,NA,TRBJ2-3,TRBD2
CSAKEQFETQYF,TGCAGTGCTAAGGAACAGTTCGAGACCCAGTACTTC,TRBV20-1,many,TRBJ2-5,NA
CASSLEGQGIQYF,TGTGCCAGCAGCTTGGAAGGACAGGGCATTCAGTACTTC,TRBV5-8,few,TRBJ2-4,TRBD1
CSVRSSYNSPLHF,TGCAGCGTCAGGAGCTCCTATAATTCACCCCTCCACTTT,TRBV29-1,many,TRBJ1-6,NA
CASSLLNTEAFF,TGTGCCAGCAGCTTGCTGAACACTGAAGCTTTCTTT,TRBV5-8,many,TRBJ1-1,NA
CASSEARGSTDTQYF,TGTGCCAGCAGTGAAGCGCGCGGAAGCACAGATACGCAGTATTTT,TRBV6-1,few,TRBJ2-3,NA
CASSLDRGTYEQYF,TGTGCCAGCAGTTTAGACAGGGGAACCTACGAGCAGTACTTC,TRBV12-3/TRBV12-4,many,TRBJ2-7,TRBD1
CASSERDRRRETQYF,TGTGCCAGCAGTGAACGGGACAGGAGGAGAGAGACCCAGTACTTC,TRBV6-4,NA,TRBJ2-5,TRBD1
CASSFQPGLAGNNEQFF,TGTGCCAGCAGCTTTCAGCCGGGACTAGCGGGGAACAATGAGCAGTTCTTC,TRBV11-2,many,TRBJ2-1,TRBD2
CSAALAGSTDTQYF,TGCAGTGCTGCACTAGCGGGCTCCACAGATACGCAGTATTTT,TRBV20-1,NA,TRBJ2-3,TRBD2
CASRRITNEQFF,TGTGCCAGCAGAAGGATTACCAATGAGCAGTTCTTC,TRBV12-3/TRBV12-4,few,TRBJ2-1,NA
CASSLTTGVSQFF,TGTGCCAGCAGTTTAACTACAGGGGTTAGTCAGTTCTTC,TRBV28,few,TRBJ2-1,TRBD1
CASSLWGDTEAFF,TGTGCCAGCAGCTTGTGGGGGGACACTGAAGCTTTCTTT,TRBV7-2,NA,TRBJ1-1,NA
CATRGGRYEQYF,TGTGCCACCCGGGGGGGTCGCTACGAGCAGTACTTC,TRBV10-3,NA,TRBJ2-7,TRBD2
CASSFGPGNTIYF,TGCGCCAGCAGCTTTGGGCCTGGAAACACCATATATTTT,TRBV5-1,NA,TRBJ1-3,NA
CSADKGYSGANVLTF,TGCAGTGCTGACAAGGGCTACTCTGGGGCCAACGTCCTGACTTTC,TRBV20-1,many,TRBJ2-6,NA
CASSLSGSSYNEQFF,TGTGCCAGCAGCTTAAGCGGGAGCTCCTACAATGAGCAGTTCTTC,TRBV7-9,many,TRBJ2-1,TRBD2
CASTRPGVNQPQHF,TGTGCCAGCACCCGGCCAGGGGTCAATCAGCCCCAGCATTTT,TRBV6-2/TRBV6-3,many,TRBJ1-5,NA
CSASFRTSGSYEQFF,TGCAGTGCTAGTTTTAGGACTAGCGGGAGCTATGAGCAGTTCTTC,TRBV20-1,NA,TRBJ2-1,TRBD2
CASSLAGAPYEQYF,TGTGCCAGCAGTTTAGCGGGAGCACCCTACGAGCAGTACTTC,TRBV12-3/TRBV12-4,NA,TRBJ2-7,NA
CASSVGIGNYEQYF,TGTGCCAGCAGCGTAGGGATCGGAAACTACGAGCAGTACTTC,TRBV9,few,TRBJ2-7,NA
CASSPAGGSNQPQHF,TGTGCCAGCTCCCCTGCGGGGGGTAGCAATCAGCCCCAGCATTTT,TRBV18,many,TRBJ1-5,NA
CASSLSWDSHVDEQFF,TGCGCCAGCAGCCTAAGCTGGGACTCCCATGTCGATGAGCAGTTCTTC,TRBV4-3,few,TRBJ2-1,NA